These 24 T cell receptor beta chains came from one sample sequenced in a study of blood T cell repertoires in COVID-19. Clones were sequenced by immunoSEQ multiplex PCR, and TCRdb holds only the in-frame ones, with some missing. The data contain roughly 250,000 clones, roughly nine tenths of them seen just once; the ten biggest clones take up around 10%. The source material was peripheral blood. Receptors originate from a man aged 35-49 years who had recovered from COVID-19.

This clone was detected only a few times. The rearrangement links TRBV5-4 to TRBJ1-5; D is perhaps TRBD1 (5 bases). Trimming pared 4 bases from V and 1 base from J, leaving 12 bases between. Germline V gives CDR1 SGHNT, CDR2 YYREEE (reference sequence). The CDR3 is 15 residues long. Here the CDR3 reads CASSVGTGSNQPQHF. The CDR3 DNA sequence: TGTGCCAGCAGCGTGGGGACGGGGAGCAATCAGCCCCAGCATTTT. Full variable domain (outside the CDR3, taken from reference TRBV5-4 and TRBJ1-5): ETGVTQSPTHLIKTRGQQVTLRCSSQSGHNTVSWYQQALGQGPQFIFQYYREEENGRGNFPPRFSGLQFPNYSSELNVNALELDDSALYLCASSVGTGSNQPQHFGDGTRLSIL.

The V gene is TRBV7-6, the J gene TRBJ2-1; tentative D call: TRBD1 (6 bases). V lost 4 bases, J lost 2 bases, and 15 bases lay in between. Germline V gene lookup returns CDR1 SGHVS and CDR2 FNYEAQ. This CDR3 comprises 16 residues. CDR3 nucleotides: TGTGCCAGCAGCTCCTCAGGACAGAACCCCTACAATGAGCAGTTCTTC. As protein: CASSSSGQNPYNEQFF.

The chain links TRBV29-1 to TRBJ2-2, with TRBD1 matching 7 bases. V lost 7 bases and J lost 0; bases outside the gene matches: 17. Per the germline V gene, CDR1 is SQVTM and CDR2 is ANQGSEA. The CDR3 contains 18 residues. CDR3 sequence reads: CSARQGVFVGTNTGELFF. The CDR3 region has the DNA TGCAGCGCTAGACAGGGTGTGTTTGTAGGAACGAACACCGGGGAGCTGTTTTTT.

The chain joins TRBV19 to TRBJ2-1; 9 nucleotides align to TRBD2. Germline lookup yields CDR1 LNHDA and CDR2 SQIVND (reference sequence). The CDR3 loop spans 17 amino acids. Trimming at V came to 3 bases and at J to 6 bases, leaving 12 bases not matched to a gene. In DNA form, the CDR3 reads TGTGCCAGTAGTATTTTTCGTCGGCTAGCGGGAACCAATGAGCAGTTCTTC. As protein: CASSIFRRLAGTNEQFF.

The chain uses TRBV23-1 and TRBJ2-2; 7 positions match TRBD2. TRBV23-1 is flagged as an ORF with uncertain function. CDR3 size: 15 residues. V gave up 0 bases and J gave up 7 bases; unmatched junction bases: 5. The CDR3, as DNA: TGCGCCAGCAGTCAATCGGCCAGGGAGGGCGGGGAGCTGTTTTTT. Encoded protein: CASSQSAREGGELFF.

This clone was recorded only once. The chain combines TRBV6-1 with TRBJ1-4, with D perhaps TRBD1 (5 bases). V was trimmed by 3 bases and J by 13 bases, leaving 15 bases between them. This CDR3 contains 13 residues. Germline V CDR1 and CDR2: MNHNS, SASEGT. The CDR3 loop reads CASSETTGSRLFF. Here the CDR3 DNA reads TGTGCCAGCAGTGAGACAACAGGATCCCGACTGTTTTTT.

The chain has TRBV5-1 and TRBJ2-3; TRBD1 aligns across 9 bases. The ends lost 6 bases at V and 2 bases at J; junction bases unmatched: 10. Germline V gene sequence: CDR1 SGHRS, CDR2 YFSETQ. This CDR3 has 16 amino acids. Written as DNA, the CDR3 is TGCGCCAGCACCCCCCCCGGGACAGGGACCACAGATACGCAGTATTTT. Residues: CASTPPGTGTTDTQYF. Supplemented by reference TRBV5-1 and TRBJ2-3, the full variable domain reads KAGVTQTPRYLIKTRGQQVTLSCSPISGHRSVSWYQQTPGQGLQFLFEYFSETQRNKGNFPGRFSGRQFSNSRSEMNVSTLELGDSALYLCASTPPGTGTTDTQYFGPGTRLTVL.

This clone appeared a single time. The rearrangement links TRBV5-6 to TRBJ2-2, with TRBD2 matching 14 bases. V was pared by 0 bases and J by 5 bases, with 6 bases of the junction left unmatched. The germline V gene has CDR1 SGHDT and CDR2 YYEEEE. The CDR3 has 18 amino acids. CDR3 residues: CASSLGLAGGPGTGELFF. Here the CDR3 DNA reads TGTGCCAGCAGCTTGGGACTAGCGGGGGGGCCGGGTACCGGGGAGCTGTTTTTT.

The gene calls are TRBV18 and TRBJ2-5, with TRBD1 identical over 7 bases. With V trimmed by 4 bases and J by 5 bases, 7 bases remained unmatched. CDR3 length: 14 amino acids. CDR1 is KGHSH and CDR2 is LQKENI in the germline V gene. CDR3 in DNA: TGTGCCAGCTCACTGGGACAGCCCGTGGAGACCCAGTACTTC. Translation gives CASSLGQPVETQYF. Complete variable domain (other parts from reference TRBV18 and TRBJ2-5): NAGVMQNPRHLVRRRGQEARLRCSPMKGHSHVYWYRQLPEEGLKFMVYLQKENIIDESGMPKERFSAEFPKEGPSILRIQQVVRGDSAAYFCASSLGQPVETQYFGPGTRLLVL.

The chain links TRBV30 to TRBJ1-3; TRBD1 might be the D (5 bases). The germline V and J ends were trimmed by 2 bases and 1 base, with 15 bases remaining between them. The CDR3 contains 16 residues. Germline V gene sequence: CDR1 GTSNPN, CDR2 SVGIG (reference sequence). The CDR3 sequence is CAWSWYRSWSGNTIYF. The CDR3 DNA reads as TGTGCCTGGAGTTGGTACAGGTCTTGGTCTGGAAACACCATATATTTT.

Concerning this clone: One junction end disagrees with the germline gene, perhaps due to a read error. The chain combines TRBV9 with TRBJ2-7; D might be TRBD1 (5 bases). This CDR3 has 13 residues. CDR1 is SGDLS and CDR2 is YYNGEE in the germline V gene. CDR3 sequence reads: CASSVRGGGPQNF. The CDR3 DNA reads TGTGCCAGCAGCGTAAGGGGTGGTGGACCCCAAAACTTC.

The gene calls are TRBV19 and TRBJ2-2; D is unresolved. The CDR3 runs 15 residues. Looked up from germline, CDR1 is LNHDA and CDR2 is SQIVND (reference sequence). Between the trimmed V and J ends, which lost 3 bases and 4 bases, there was a span of 12 bases. As DNA, the CDR3 is TGTGCCAGTAGTATGGCGAGGCAGCTCACCGGGGAGCTGTTTTTT. Its translation is CASSMARQLTGELFF. The full variable domain, completed using reference TRBV19 and TRBJ2-2, is DGGITQSPKYLFRKEGQNVTLSCEQNLNHDAMYWYRQDPGQGLRLIYYSQIVNDFQKGDIAEGYSVSREKKESFPLTVTSAQKNPTAFYLCASSMARQLTGELFFGEGSRLTVL.

The gene calls are TRBV10-2 and TRBJ2-2; TRBD2 agrees at 9 bases. Trimming took 5 bases from V and 3 from J; bases not matched to a gene: 7. There are 16 residues in the CDR3. Germline CDR1 and CDR2: WSHSY and SAAADI. CDR3 in amino acids: CASSLLAGWHTGELFF. The DNA of the CDR3 is TGCGCCAGCAGTTTGCTAGCGGGGTGGCACACCGGGGAGCTGTTTTTT.

Only one count was recorded for this clone. This rearrangement joins TRBV6-5 to TRBJ2-2; no reliable D call. The CDR3 totals 13 residues. Between the trimmed V and J ends, which lost 11 bases and 5 bases, there was a span of 15 bases. The V gene's germline CDR1 is MNHEY and CDR2 SVGAGI. The CDR3 loop reads CASFDEATGELFF. The CDR3 bases are TGTGCCTCCTTTGACGAGGCTACCGGGGAGCTGTTTTTT.

V usage is TRBV12-5 and J usage is TRBJ2-1, with 14 bases fitting TRBD2. This CDR3 comprises 16 residues. Unmatched junction bases numbered 6, after V lost 4 bases and J lost 7 bases. Germline lookup yields CDR1 LGHNT and CDR2 FRNRAP. As DNA, the CDR3 is TGTGCTAGTGGTTCGGGACTAGCGGGAGCGTGGAATGAGCAGTTCTTC. Its protein is CASGSGLAGAWNEQFF.

This sequence joins TRBV7-9 and TRBJ1-3, with 7 bases lining up with TRBD1. This CDR3 is 15 amino acids long. Per the germline V gene, CDR1 is SEHNR and CDR2 is FQNEAQ (reference sequence). V was clipped by 5 bases and J by 0 bases; unmatched bases: 4. DNA for the CDR3: TGTGCCAGCAGCCCGACAGGGTCCTCTGGAAACACCATATATTTT. It codes for CASSPTGSSGNTIYF.

This chain uses TRBV2 with TRBJ2-5; 13 bases fit TRBD2. The germline CDR1 and CDR2 sequences are SNHLY and FYNNEI. The CDR3 runs 15 residues. The junction had 3 bases not matched to a gene; V was cut back by 3 bases and J by 5 bases. The CDR3 bases are TGTGCCAGCAGTGAGACTAGCGGGAGGACGGAGACCCAGTACTTC. Encoded protein: CASSETSGRTETQYF.

The chain combines TRBV13 with TRBJ2-7, with TRBD2 identical over 10 bases. This CDR3 spans 15 amino acids. The ends lost 0 bases at V and 4 bases at J; junction bases unmatched: 3. Germline-derived CDR1 and CDR2 are PRHDT and FYEKMQ (reference sequence). The CDR3 DNA is TGTGCCAGCAGCTTAGGGCTAGCGGGAGTGTACGAGCAGTACTTC. It codes for CASSLGLAGVYEQYF. The whole variable domain, remainder taken from reference TRBV13 and TRBJ2-7, is AAGVIQSPRHLIKEKRETATLKCYPIPRHDTVYWYQQGPGQDPQFLISFYEKMQSDKGSIPDRFSAQQFSDYHSELNMSSLELGDSALYFCASSLGLAGVYEQYFGPGTRLTVT.

This chain joins TRBV9 and TRBJ2-1; 9 bases are a match to TRBD2. V shed 3 bases and J 9 bases; nucleotides not matched to a gene: 10. CDR3 length equals 15 residues. In germline, CDR1 is SGDLS, CDR2 YYNGEE. Here the CDR3 reads CASSGLAAGNGEQFF. CDR3 sequence (DNA): TGTGCCAGCAGCGGACTAGCGGCGGGAAATGGTGAGCAGTTCTTC.

The J gene is TRBJ2-5, the V gene TRBV7-8; 10 nucleotides line up with TRBD1. The length of the CDR3 is 16 residues. Germline V lookup: CDR1 SGHVS, CDR2 FQNEAQ. V lost 4 bases, J lost 5 bases, and 10 bases stayed unmatched. The DNA of the CDR3 is TGTGCCAGCAGCTCCATCGACAGGGGGCGCGGGGAGACCCAGTACTTC. Protein product: CASSSIDRGRGETQYF.

The chain carries TRBV7-2 and TRBJ2-7, with 7 bases aligning to TRBD2. The CDR3 loop spans 16 amino acids. Germline loops: CDR1 SGHTA, CDR2 FQGNSA. Unmatched junction bases numbered 12, after V lost 6 bases and J lost 1 base. The CDR3 protein is CASSISGTTYSYEQYF. The DNA for the CDR3 is TGTGCCAGCAGTATAAGCGGGACTACGTATTCCTACGAGCAGTACTTC.

V gene TRBV19 combines with J gene TRBJ1-5; TRBD1 is a possible D gene (6 bases). The CDR3 consists of 16 residues. Germline CDR1 LNHDA, CDR2 SQIVND (reference sequence). Trimming left V 5 bases short and J 0 bases short, with 14 bases between. In DNA form, the CDR3 reads TGTGCCAGTAGTCTCGGTTGGACAGATAGCAATCAGCCCCAGCATTTT. Encoded protein: CASSLGWTDSNQPQHF.

This chain links TRBV6-6 with TRBJ2-7, with D unresolved. CDR1 is MNHNY, CDR2 SVGAGI, per germline (reference sequence). This CDR3 contains 14 residues. Trimming left V 0 bases short and J 2 bases short, with 8 bases between. The DNA of the CDR3 is TGTGCCAGCAGTTACTCCGGGTCCACCTACGAGCAGTACTTC. Protein: CASSYSGSTYEQYF.

V is TRBV3-1 (or the pseudogene TRBV3-2) and J is TRBJ2-7; perhaps TRBD2 as D (5 bases). The CDR3 loop spans 14 amino acids. V shed 5 bases and J shed 4 bases, with 15 bases lying between them. Germline CDR1 and CDR2: LGHDT and YNNKEL (reference sequence). CDR3 coding DNA: TGTGCCAGCAGCAAAGGGAGCCTCAATTACGAGCAGTACTTC. This codes for CASSKGSLNYEQYF.